The 21 T cell receptor beta chains below all came from one sample that was sequenced in a study of OX40 agonist ivuxolimab in advanced cancers. Library generation was performed with the immunoSEQ multiplex PCR assay. TCRdb holds this immuneACCESS table with in-frame rearrangements only. Some clones are missing; in checked studies, unresolved V genes explain under half, and the rest has no known cause. The sample yields about 100,000 clones; approximately 90% were counted once. The ten largest clones take up around 0.16% of the sample. The sample in question was CD4+ or CD8+ T cells sorted from blood, obtained in a trial of the OX40 agonist ivuxolimab. The receptors derive from an adult with an advanced solid tumor such as melanoma, head and neck, liver or kidney cancer.

The rearrangement uses TRBV15 and TRBJ2-2, with D perhaps given as TRBD1 or TRBD2 (5 bases each). Germline CDR1 and CDR2: LNHNV and YYDKDF (reference sequence). The V end lost 3 bases, the J end lost 6 bases, and 11 bases lay between the germline ends. The CDR3 has 14 amino acids. The DNA of the CDR3 is TGTGCCACCAGCAGGGGGGTAGTATCCGGGGAGCTGTTTTTT. This sequence encodes CATSRGVVSGELFF.

The J gene is TRBJ2-3, the V gene TRBV27; D gene uncertain. V was shortened by 3 bases and J by 2 bases, with 9 bases between the two germline ends. The CDR3 is 14 residues long. CDR1 and CDR2 from the germline V gene are MNHEY and SMNVEV (reference sequence). This chain's CDR3 is CASSFSYHTDTQYF. As DNA, the CDR3 is TGTGCCAGCAGTTTTTCCTACCACACAGATACGCAGTATTTT.

This clone appeared a few times. The chain employs TRBV10-3 and TRBJ2-1, with no clear D. Trimming shortened V by 7 bases and J by 5 bases, and 6 bases separated the two germline ends. Germline V gene sequence: CDR1 ENHRY, CDR2 SYGVKD. The CDR3 has 11 amino acids. For the CDR3, the DNA is TGTGCCATCACCGATGACAATGAGCAGTTCTTC. This gives the protein CAITDDNEQFF.

This chain uses TRBV6-1 with TRBJ1-2; 9 bases map to TRBD1. CDR1 MNHNS and CDR2 SASEGT come from the germline V gene. This CDR3 has 14 residues. Unmatched junction bases numbered 5, after V lost 3 bases and J lost 6 bases. Written as DNA, the CDR3 is TGTGCCAGCAGTGATACAGGGGGCTACAATGGCTACACCTTC. Residues: CASSDTGGYNGYTF.

The chain's CDR3 is CASSPVELGEQYF. The DNA of the CDR3 is TGTGCCAGCAGCCCCGTTGAGTTGGGCGAGCAGTACTTC. V gene TRBV6-1 combines with J gene TRBJ2-7; D ambiguous. This CDR3 spans 13 amino acids. CDR1 and CDR2 (germline): MNHNS, SASEGT. The V gene lost 6 bases and the J gene lost 6 bases, with 15 bases spanning the gap.

The chain links TRBV11-2 to TRBJ2-7; a weak D match, TRBD1 (5 bases). This CDR3 has 14 amino acids. Germline CDR1 is SGHAT and CDR2 is FQNNGV. V dropped 1 base and J dropped 3 bases, with 10 bases sitting between them. The CDR3 loop is CASSLVLQGYEQYF. DNA of the CDR3: TGTGCCAGCAGCTTAGTATTGCAGGGCTACGAGCAGTACTTC.

V usage is TRBV4-1 and J usage is TRBJ2-3; D unresolved. The CDR3 consists of 16 residues. V was pared by 2 bases and J by 4 bases, with 16 bases between. The germline CDR1 and CDR2 sequences are MGHRA and YSYEKL. In DNA form, the CDR3 reads TGCGCCAGCAGCCAACCCGTAGGTGGATTGGCAGATACGCAGTATTTT. The encoded protein is CASSQPVGGLADTQYF.

The chain recombines TRBV27 with TRBJ2-1, with TRBD2 matching 8 bases. Germline trimming cut 4 bases from V and 1 base from J; bases unmatched to any gene: 15. This CDR3 has 19 residues. Germline CDR1 and CDR2: MNHEY and SMNVEV (reference sequence). The CDR3 DNA reads as TGTGCCAGCAGTTCCTTAAAAAATCCCGGGACTAGGTCCTACAATGAGCAGTTCTTC. Its protein product is CASSSLKNPGTRSYNEQFF.

The rearrangement uses TRBV19 and TRBJ2-7, with TRBD2 matching over 7 bases. CDR3 length: 16 amino acids. Germline CDR1 reads LNHDA; CDR2 reads SQIVND (reference sequence). V dropped 4 bases and J dropped 3; count of bases not matched to a gene: 12. CDR3 region: CASSTHAGTTVYEQYF. The CDR3 DNA reads as TGTGCCAGTAGTACTCACGCCGGGACTACGGTCTACGAGCAGTACTTC.

The rearrangement uses TRBV19 and TRBJ2-2; the match to TRBD1 covers 7 bases. The germline V gene has CDR1 LNHDA and CDR2 SQIVND (reference sequence). The V and J ends lost 2 bases and 0 bases, in that order; junction bases with no gene match: 3. This CDR3 contains 16 residues. CDR3 loop: CASSILDRANTGELFF. CDR3 nucleotides: TGTGCCAGTAGTATACTCGACAGGGCGAACACCGGGGAGCTGTTTTTT.

This chain joins TRBV5-1 and TRBJ2-1; 11 nucleotides align to TRBD1. This CDR3 has 14 amino acids. With V trimmed by 4 bases and J by 9 bases, 6 bases remained unmatched. The germline V gene encodes CDR1 SGHRS and CDR2 YFSETQ. This CDR3 reads CASSPGQGESEQFF. In DNA form, the CDR3 reads TGCGCCAGCAGCCCGGGACAGGGGGAGTCTGAGCAGTTCTTC.

The rearrangement links TRBV6-1 to TRBJ1-4; D gene uncertain. CDR3 length: 14 residues. CDR1 is MNHNS and CDR2 is SASEGT in the germline V gene. The ends were cut back, 6 bases at V and 0 bases at J, with 8 bases in the middle. The DNA of the CDR3 is TGTGCCAGCAGACGAGCCGCAACTAATGAAAAACTGTTTTTT. The encoded protein is CASRRAATNEKLFF.

The chain joins TRBV5-7 to TRBJ1-2, with TRBD1 identical over 8 bases. TRBV5-7 is given ORF status, its function remaining uncertain. The V segment lost 4 bases and the J segment 0 bases; nucleotides outside the gene matches: 5. The CDR3 totals 15 residues. The DNA for the CDR3 is TGTGCCAGCAGCCTCTTGACAGGGGCTAACTATGGCTACACCTTC. Translation: CASSLLTGANYGYTF.

This clone was counted a few times. The chain recombines TRBV27 with TRBJ2-1, with 7 bases identical to TRBD2. J was trimmed by 8 bases and V by 8 bases; bases with no gene match: 12. The CDR3 totals 14 residues. CDR1 is MNHEY, CDR2 SMNVEV, per germline (reference sequence). The CDR3 reads CASSRTRSLHEQFF. CDR3 bases: TGTGCCAGCTCGCGGACTAGGAGTTTACATGAGCAGTTCTTC.

The J gene is TRBJ2-1, the V gene TRBV7-3, with D uncertain. Germline V CDR1 and CDR2: SGHTA, FQGTGA. The CDR3 has 15 amino acids. Trimming stripped 3 bases from V and 2 bases from J, with 11 bases between. CDR3 region: CASSFLGSTYNEQFF. CDR3 bases: TGTGCCAGCAGCTTTCTCGGCAGCACCTACAATGAGCAGTTCTTC.

The chain recombines TRBV5-1 with TRBJ2-7; no clear D gene. Germline V lookup: CDR1 SGHRS, CDR2 YFSETQ. Trimming shortened V by 0 bases and J by 4 bases, and 14 bases separated the two germline ends. CDR3 size: 15 residues. The CDR3 spells CASSLGSQSYYEQYF. The CDR3 DNA follows: TGCGCCAGCAGCTTGGGTTCCCAAAGTTATTACGAGCAGTACTTC. Combining the CDR3 with reference TRBV5-1 and TRBJ2-7 gives the whole variable domain KAGVTQTPRYLIKTRGQQVTLSCSPISGHRSVSWYQQTPGQGLQFLFEYFSETQRNKGNFPGRFSGRQFSNSRSEMNVSTLELGDSALYLCASSLGSQSYYEQYFGPGTRLTVT.

This clone was recorded once. The genes are TRBV6-1 and TRBJ2-5; D gene ambiguous. The CDR3 sequence is 14 residues long. Germline loops: CDR1 MNHNS, CDR2 SASEGT. The V and J ends lost 6 bases and 8 bases respectively, with 19 bases between them. DNA of the CDR3: TGTGCCAGCAGCCAGCCTTACCCCCTGGGTACCCAGTACTTC. This codes for CASSQPYPLGTQYF.

The chain carries TRBV27 and TRBJ1-6, with D maybe TRBD1 (5 bases). This CDR3 is built from 15 residues. The germline V gene has CDR1 MNHEY and CDR2 SMNVEV (reference sequence). The V end was cut by 7 bases, the J end by 10 bases, with 20 bases between. This chain's CDR3 is CASTTGPKGFSPLHF. The CDR3 DNA follows: TGTGCCAGCACAACTGGGCCCAAGGGGTTCTCACCCCTCCACTTT.

The chain has TRBV5-1 and TRBJ1-3; D may be TRBD1 (5 bases). Germline V gene sequence: CDR1 SGHRS, CDR2 YFSETQ. This CDR3 contains 15 residues. The ends were cut back, 0 bases at V and 4 bases at J, with 11 bases in the middle. The DNA for the CDR3 is TGCGCCAGCAGCTTGGTGCAGGGTCAAGGAAACACCATATATTTT. It codes for CASSLVQGQGNTIYF. The full variable domain, completed using reference TRBV5-1 and TRBJ1-3, is KAGVTQTPRYLIKTRGQQVTLSCSPISGHRSVSWYQQTPGQGLQFLFEYFSETQRNKGNFPGRFSGRQFSNSRSEMNVSTLELGDSALYLCASSLVQGQGNTIYFGEGSWLTVV.

V is TRBV30 and J is TRBJ1-1; 8 positions agree with TRBD1. Germline CDR1 and CDR2: GTSNPN and SVGIG (reference sequence). This CDR3 contains 13 residues. The trim removed 8 bases at V and 1 base at J, leaving 6 bases unmatched. The CDR3 region is CAAAQGGNTEAFF. CDR3 nucleotides: TGTGCCGCTGCACAGGGGGGGAACACTGAAGCTTTCTTT.

This clone was seen a handful of times. The chain employs TRBV7-2 and TRBJ1-1; D gene uncertain. Trimming left V 2 bases short and J 7 bases short, with 5 bases between. This CDR3 has 11 residues. Germline V gene lookup returns CDR1 SGHTA and CDR2 FQGNSA. The CDR3 region is CASSLRFEAFF. Written as DNA, the CDR3 is TGTGCCAGCAGCTTACGTTTTGAAGCTTTCTTT. The full variable domain, in which reference TRBV7-2 and TRBJ1-1 provide the parts outside the CDR3, is GAGVSQSPSNKVTEKGKDVELRCDPISGHTALYWYRQSLGQGLEFLIYFQGNSAPDKSGLPSDRFSAERTGGSVSTLTIQRTQQEDSAVYLCASSLRFEAFFGQGTRLTVV.